This T cell receptor (beta chain) was recovered during a study of T cells in tumors after PD-1 blockade. Study background: Treatment was either pembrolizumab 200 mg every 3 weeks or cemiplimab 350 mg every 2 weeks. Daily vismodegib 150 mg continued in a subset of anti-PD-1-treated patients. Study outcomes and limitations: About 41% of tumor TCR clonotypes were also found in blood.

CDR3 length: 15 amino acids. Germline V gene data show CDR1 as SGHTA and CDR2 as FQGNSA. The ends lost 5 bases at V and 1 base at J; junction bases unmatched: 5. Assay used: immunoSEQ multiplex PCR; TCRdb lists only in-frame clones, some missing. The sample holds roughly 33,000 clones, around 80% seen once. Remarks on this clone: The antigen is unknown.

V usage is TRBV7-2 and J usage is TRBJ1-1; 9 nucleotides align to TRBD1. The sequenced sample was PBMCs, obtained before anti-PD-1 treatment. This TCR derives from a human donor with basal cell carcinoma. Written as DNA, the CDR3 is TGTGCCAGCAGCACACAGGGACAGGGGAACACTGAAGCTTTCTTT. Its translation: CASSTQGQGNTEAFF. Full variable domain (missing parts from reference TRBV7-2 and TRBJ1-1): GAGVSQSPSNKVTEKGKDVELRCDPISGHTALYWYRQSLGQGLEFLIYFQGNSAPDKSGLPSDRFSAERTGGSVSTLTIQRTQQEDSAVYLCASSTQGQGNTEAFFGQGTRLTVV.